A selection of T cell receptor beta chains follows, all from one sample in a study of cytomegalovirus exposure and HLA in healthy donors. This table comes from immunoSEQ multiplex PCR, and its TCRdb copy is limited to in-frame clones, with some not included. The profile shows approximately 120,000 clones, about 82% of them singletons. Material for sequencing was PBMCs. These receptors were obtained from a man over 45 in good health and CMV-seronegative. CDR3s include the opening cysteine and the closing phenylalanine or tryptophan. The order of the fields is V gene, D gene, J gene, clone size, CDR3 protein, CDR3 DNA. D genes are given only for firm matches. Size is stated for part of the rows, as once, few or many counts, or as a class when the clone is expanded.

V: TRBV7-3
D: TRBD1
J: TRBJ2-2
size: -
CDR3: CASSYGTGSGELFF
DNA: TGTGCCAGCAGCTACGGGACAGGGTCCGGGGAGCTGTTTTTT

V: TRBV7-6
D: TRBD2
J: TRBJ2-1
size: once
CDR3: CASSSLGTSGPLAYNEQFF
DNA: TGTGCCAGCAGCTCCCTCGGGACTAGCGGACCATTAGCCTACAATGAGCAGTTCTTC

V: TRBV5-4
D: TRBD1
J: TRBJ1-1
size: -
CDR3: CASSSADRVGEAFF
DNA: TGTGCCAGCAGCTCGGCTGACAGGGTCGGTGAAGCTTTCTTT

V: TRBV7-2
D: TRBD1
J: TRBJ2-3
size: -
CDR3: CASSRDRRADTQYF
DNA: TGTGCCAGCAGCCGGGACAGGAGGGCAGATACGCAGTATTTT

V: TRBV30
D: TRBD1
J: TRBJ1-2
size: -
CDR3: CAWSHTGGSYGYTF
DNA: TGTGCCTGGAGCCATACAGGGGGTTCCTATGGCTACACCTTC

V: TRBV15
D: -
J: TRBJ1-1
size: -
CDR3: CATSRVRVPFEAFF
DNA: TGTGCCACCAGCAGAGTACGGGTTCCCTTTGAAGCTTTCTTT

V: TRBV19
D: -
J: TRBJ2-7
size: -
CDR3: CASSHQVDRSSAYEQYF
DNA: TGTGCCAGTAGTCACCAAGTCGACAGGAGTAGTGCCTACGAGCAGTACTTC

V: TRBV6-1
D: -
J: TRBJ2-3
size: once
CDR3: CASSEYGTQLWDTQYF
DNA: TGTGCCAGCAGTGAGTATGGGACACAACTTTGGGATACGCAGTATTTT

V: TRBV27
D: TRBD2
J: TRBJ2-1
size: -
CDR3: CASSWASGGPSSYNEQFF
DNA: TGTGCCAGCAGTTGGGCTAGCGGGGGCCCGAGCTCCTACAATGAGCAGTTCTTC

V: TRBV19
D: TRBD1
J: TRBJ2-7
size: -
CDR3: CASMARDRTYEQYF
DNA: TGTGCCAGTATGGCCCGGGACAGAACCTACGAGCAGTACTTC

V: TRBV5-1
D: TRBD2
J: TRBJ2-3
size: -
CDR3: CASSLGLAGSTDTQYF
DNA: TGCGCCAGCAGCTTGGGGCTAGCGGGTAGCACAGATACGCAGTATTTT

V: TRBV7-9
D: -
J: TRBJ1-1
size: -
CDR3: CASSLMWLSTEAFF
DNA: TGTGCCAGCAGCTTAATGTGGTTGAGCACTGAAGCTTTCTTT